This record looks at one TCR beta chain sequence and its context. The target antigen is unknown. This record belongs to a study of T-cell reconstitution after alpha-beta-depleted transplantation in children. Whole-study results and caveats: Most T-cell counts and diversity one year after the transplant came from T cells that were newly produced. There were some patients whose high TCRbeta diversity at day 60 came from surviving recipient T cells and thymic progenitors. There were reportedly several hundred expanded graft clones from which alpha-beta T cells came about two months after transplant.

With V trimmed by 0 bases and J by 3 bases, 5 bases remained unmatched. There are 15 residues in the CDR3. Germline V gene data show CDR1 as SGHRS and CDR2 as YFSETQ. Preparation of the TCRbeta library involved a method that used unique molecular identifiers. Each CDR3 protein gets one entry after TCRdb re-called the PCR reads with MiXCR. The data contain roughly 790,000 distinct CDR3 sequences, roughly 15% of them singletons. The sample consisted of PBMCs, mostly from graft donor cells, taken 360 days after TCRalphabeta/CD19-depleted stem cell transplant. The rearrangement links TRBV5-1 to TRBJ2-7; 8 bases fit TRBD2. The clonotype originates from a male patient between 10 and 17 years old who had a stem cell transplant for acute lymphoblastic leukemia, so the T cells may come from the graft donor. The DNA for the CDR3 is TGCGCCAGCAGCTTGGTGGCCGCGGGAGGCTACGAGCAGTACTTC. It specifies CASSLVAAGGYEQYF.